What follows are 21 T cell receptor beta chains derived from one specimen sequenced in a study of shared clonotypes between healthy human individuals. Profiled with immunoSEQ multiplex PCR; TCRdb holds only in-frame clones, not every one. The profile covers more than 2,000,000 clones, with 80% to 95% appearing a single time and about 0.39% taken by the ten largest. Sequenced material: naive CD4+ T cells from PBMCs. Subset noted: CD45RA+ positively selected. Receptors were obtained from a man younger than 35 in good health. Some clones in this sample may be carry-over from other donors' samples.

V and J are TRBV5-1 and TRBJ2-3; 7 bases line up with TRBD2. Germline CDR1 SGHRS, CDR2 YFSETQ. The V segment lost 0 bases and the J segment 3 bases; nucleotides outside the gene matches: 7. The CDR3 has 16 amino acids. The CDR3, as DNA: TGCGCCAGCAGCTTGGGATCTAGCGGAGGGACAGATACGCAGTATTTT. Translated: CASSLGSSGGTDTQYF.

The gene calls are TRBV7-9 and TRBJ1-3; D gene ambiguous. The CDR3 loop spans 14 amino acids. Germline V lookup: CDR1 SEHNR, CDR2 FQNEAQ (reference sequence). Trimming removed 2 bases at V and 1 base at J, with 6 bases between. The CDR3 here is CASSLMRSGNTIYF. The CDR3 bases are TGTGCCAGCAGCTTAATGAGGTCTGGAAACACCATATATTTT.

The V gene is TRBV11-2, the J gene TRBJ2-3; TRBD2 matches 7 bases. After removal of 5 bases from V and 6 bases from J, the junction contained 17 bases not matched to a gene. Germline values: CDR1 SGHAT, CDR2 FQNNGV. The CDR3 contains 17 residues. DNA for the CDR3: TGTGCCAGCAGCCCCGCACCCGGACTAGTCGGGGCCGATACGCAGTATTTT. Translation gives CASSPAPGLVGADTQYF.

The chain has TRBV6-5 and TRBJ2-7; D tentatively reads TRBD1 or TRBD2 (6 bases each). There are 16 residues in the CDR3. Trimming shortened V by 0 bases and J by 4 bases, and 16 bases separated the two germline ends. Germline-derived CDR1 and CDR2 are MNHEY and SVGAGI. CDR3 DNA sequence: TGTGCCAGCAGTTACTCGAGGTCGCGGGGACAATACGAGCAGTACTTC. This encodes CASSYSRSRGQYEQYF.

This chain connects TRBV5-4 to TRBJ2-3; 7 nucleotides match TRBD2. CDR3 length: 15 amino acids. Germline assignment: CDR1 SGHNT and CDR2 YYREEE (reference sequence). Trimming took 4 bases from V and 3 from J; bases not matched to a gene: 8. The CDR3 here is CASSPRLASTDTQYF. CDR3 in DNA: TGTGCCAGCAGCCCCCGACTAGCCAGTACAGATACGCAGTATTTT.

This rearrangement joins TRBV6-1 to TRBJ1-1; D not certain. V lost 2 bases and J 1 base, leaving 11 bases between the germline ends. Germline V lookup: CDR1 MNHNS, CDR2 SASEGT. The CDR3 is 15 amino acids. CDR3 region: CASSELGIPNTEAFF. Here the CDR3 DNA reads TGTGCCAGCAGTGAATTGGGTATCCCGAACACTGAAGCTTTCTTT.

This chain connects TRBV5-1 to TRBJ2-7; 10 bases agree with TRBD2. Trimming cost V 4 bases and J 0 bases; bases outside gene matches: 4. The CDR3 is made up of 15 amino acids. Germline CDR1 and CDR2: SGHRS and YFSETQ. DNA of the CDR3: TGCGCCAGCAGCGCCCTAGCGGGGGTCTCCTACGAGCAGTACTTC. Translation gives CASSALAGVSYEQYF.

The chain employs TRBV25-1 and TRBJ2-7, with D perhaps being TRBD1 or TRBD2 (5 bases each). Germline V gives CDR1 MGHDK, CDR2 SYGVNS. V was clipped by 4 bases and J by 0 bases, with 10 bases between them. The CDR3 extends over 14 amino acids. CDR3 sequence: CASSVPGSSYEQYF. In DNA, the CDR3 is TGTGCCAGCAGTGTGCCAGGGAGCTCCTACGAGCAGTACTTC.

The chain couples TRBV27 to TRBJ1-2; D remains ambiguous. V was shortened by 3 bases and J by 8 bases, with 10 bases between the two germline ends. Germline assignment: CDR1 MNHEY and CDR2 SMNVEV (reference sequence). This CDR3 contains 12 residues. The CDR3 coding sequence is TGTGCCAGCAGTTTTGAGCGGCGAGGCTACACCTTC. Protein product: CASSFERRGYTF.

The rearrangement links TRBV2 to TRBJ1-1; D is possibly TRBD1 (5 bases). The CDR3 contains 13 residues. The ends were cut back, 6 bases at V and 6 bases at J, with 14 bases in the middle. Germline values: CDR1 SNHLY, CDR2 FYNNEI. CDR3 amino acids: CASSAGSIAEAFF. CDR3 coding DNA: TGTGCCAGCAGCGCAGGGAGCATCGCTGAAGCTTTCTTT.

The chain couples TRBV28 to TRBJ2-5; 8 bases are a match to TRBD1. There are 13 residues in the CDR3. J lost 2 bases, V lost 8 bases, and 4 bases had no gene match. The germline CDR1 and CDR2 sequences are MDHEN and SYDVKM. This CDR3 reads CASGDRRQETQYF. Written as DNA, the CDR3 is TGTGCCAGCGGGGACAGGCGACAAGAGACCCAGTACTTC.

The rearrangement joins TRBV6-6 to TRBJ1-5; D uncertain. Germline V CDR1 and CDR2: MNHNY, SVGAGI (reference sequence). CDR3 length: 12 residues. V lost 7 bases and J 3 bases, leaving 7 bases between the germline ends. The CDR3 DNA reads TGTGCCAGCAAGGAAACCAATCAGCCCCAGCATTTT. This encodes CASKETNQPQHF.

This clone was counted between two and nine times. The chain couples TRBV7-3 to TRBJ1-1; D call uncertain. Germline CDR1 SGHTA, CDR2 FQGTGA. The CDR3 is made up of 15 amino acids. The ends were cut back, 1 base at V and 5 bases at J, with 14 bases in the middle. For the CDR3, the DNA is TGTGCCAGCAGCTTAAGGCACCTGGGTTTGACTGAAGCTTTCTTT. Encoded protein: CASSLRHLGLTEAFF.

V is TRBV2 and J is TRBJ1-1, with a tentative D call TRBD1 (6 bases). Germline values: CDR1 SNHLY, CDR2 FYNNEI. Trimming left V 10 bases short and J 2 bases short, with 14 bases between. This CDR3 spans 13 amino acids. The CDR3 DNA is TGTGCCAACAAAATGGACAGCAACACTGAAGCTTTCTTT. Amino acids: CANKMDSNTEAFF.

The table lists this clone with a few counts. Other DNA sequences in this specimen translate into the identical CDR3. J is TRBJ1-5 and V is TRBV29-1; no firm D call. Germline values: CDR1 SQVTM, CDR2 ANQGSEA. This CDR3 comprises 12 residues. V gave up 4 bases and J gave up 2 bases, with 6 bases separating them. The CDR3 region has the DNA TGCAGCGTTGGGGGAGGCAATCAGCCCCAGCATTTT. The encoded protein is CSVGGGNQPQHF.

The chain uses TRBV5-1 and TRBJ2-5; 10 bases match TRBD2. The V segment lost 4 bases and the J segment 5 bases; nucleotides outside the gene matches: 8. This CDR3 contains 15 residues. In germline, CDR1 is SGHRS, CDR2 YFSETQ. CDR3 nucleotide sequence: TGCGCCAGCAGCATCCGACTAGCGGGTGGGGAGACCCAGTACTTC. Protein sequence: CASSIRLAGGETQYF.

Comments on this clone: This sample also contains other DNA sequences that code for the same CDR3. This sequence joins TRBV20-1 and TRBJ2-1; D gene ambiguous. The V gene's germline CDR1 is DFQATT and CDR2 SNEGSKA (reference sequence). The CDR3 contains 11 residues. V was shortened by 6 bases and J by 6 bases, with 9 bases between the two germline ends. CDR3 protein: CSAPGRNEQFF. CDR3 in DNA: TGCAGTGCCCCCGGGCGCAATGAGCAGTTCTTC.

The rearrangement uses TRBV5-1 and TRBJ2-1, with 7 bases that match TRBD1. CDR3 length: 15 residues. Germline V lookup: CDR1 SGHRS, CDR2 YFSETQ. Unmatched junction bases numbered 11, after V lost 4 bases and J lost 7 bases. As DNA, the CDR3 is TGCGCCAGCAGCCAAACAGGGGTGAATGATAATGAGCAGTTCTTC. Protein sequence: CASSQTGVNDNEQFF.

V is TRBV6-6 and J is TRBJ2-5, with 12 bases that match TRBD2. J lost 2 bases, V lost 6 bases, and 7 bases had no gene match. CDR3 length: 16 amino acids. Germline loops: CDR1 MNHNY, CDR2 SVGAGI (reference sequence). The CDR3 region is CASRHSTSGSQETQYF. As DNA, the CDR3 is TGTGCCAGCAGGCATTCGACTAGCGGGAGTCAAGAGACCCAGTACTTC.

The CDR3 protein is CASSLEAIRALYSGANVLTF. The CDR3 nucleotides read TGTGCCAGCAGCTTAGAGGCCATCAGGGCCCTCTACTCTGGGGCCAACGTCCTGACTTTC. The chain couples TRBV7-3 to TRBJ2-6; D is possibly TRBD1 (5 bases). The CDR3 covers 20 residues. Trimming cost V 2 bases and J 0 bases, with 20 bases left between them. Germline V CDR1 and CDR2: SGHTA, FQGTGA.

This chain links TRBV6-5 with TRBJ2-1; D possibly corresponds to TRBD2 (5 bases). Per germline, CDR1 MNHEY and CDR2 SVGAGI. V was cut by 5 bases and J by 4 bases, with 12 bases left in between. The CDR3 has 14 amino acids. CDR3 residues: CASSLGLGYNEQFF. The CDR3 DNA is TGTGCCAGCAGTCTCGGACTGGGATACAATGAGCAGTTCTTC.